These 13 T cell receptor beta chains share one sample of origin, sequenced in a study of blood T cell repertoires in COVID-19. Measured with immunoSEQ multiplex PCR; TCRdb has only the in-frame clones, and not every one. The data show around 160,000 clones, over 70% seen once. The source material was PBMCs or T cells enriched from blood (not recorded which). The receptors stem from a woman aged 60-75 years who had recovered from COVID-19.

The chain is built from TRBV12-3 or TRBV12-4 and TRBJ1-2; D call uncertain. The CDR3 consists of 13 residues. Trimming removed 3 bases at V and 0 bases at J, with 5 bases between. The CDR3 sequence: CASSLQANYGYTF. The CDR3 bases are TGTGCCAGCAGTTTGCAGGCTAACTATGGCTACACCTTC.

V usage is TRBV6-5 and J usage is TRBJ1-1, with TRBD1 identical over 7 bases. This CDR3 contains 14 residues. The J segment lost 5 bases and the V segment lost 7 bases, leaving 10 bases of the junction unmatched. The germline gives CDR1 MNHEY, CDR2 SVGAGI. CDR3 DNA sequence: TGTGCCAGCAACCGAAGACAGGGTAGGACTGAAGCTTTCTTT. Amino acids: CASNRRQGRTEAFF.

This chain uses TRBV10-3 with TRBJ2-3, with TRBD2 matching 11 bases. CDR1 is ENHRY and CDR2 is SYGVKD in the germline V gene. The V and J ends lost 6 bases and 5 bases, in that order; junction bases with no gene match: 13. The CDR3 spans 17 residues. The CDR3 here is CAISTPFSGGAEDTQYF. CDR3 nucleotide sequence: TGTGCCATCAGCACGCCATTTAGCGGGGGGGCGGAAGATACGCAGTATTTT.

For the CDR3, the DNA is TGTGCCAGCAGCGGACAGGGCCGGGAGCTGTTTTTT. As protein: CASSGQGRELFF. This chain links TRBV7-9 with TRBJ2-2; 8 bases are shared with TRBD1. The CDR3 spans 12 residues. V gave up 5 bases and J gave up 9 bases; unmatched junction bases: 2. Germline lookup yields CDR1 SEHNR and CDR2 FQNEAQ (reference sequence).

In DNA, the CDR3 is TGTGCCATCAGGGACAGGGAGTTGGCTGAAGCTTTCTTT. Residues: CAIRDRELAEAFF. The chain uses TRBV10-3 and TRBJ1-1; 8 bases fit TRBD1. The CDR3 loop spans 13 amino acids. Germline V lookup: CDR1 ENHRY, CDR2 SYGVKD. The junction had 6 bases not matched to a gene; V was cut back by 6 bases and J by 6 bases.

The chain has TRBV3-1 (or the pseudogene TRBV3-2) and TRBJ1-2; D perhaps matches TRBD1 (5 bases). Germline loops: CDR1 LGHDT, CDR2 YNNKEL (reference sequence). Between the trimmed V and J ends, which lost 1 base and 0 bases, there was a span of 9 bases. The CDR3 loop spans 15 amino acids. CDR3 bases: TGTGCCAGCAGCCAAGTAGCGGGGGCTAACTATGGCTACACCTTC. Protein product: CASSQVAGANYGYTF.

V usage is TRBV2 and J usage is TRBJ2-3; maybe TRBD2 (6 bases). The CDR3 loop spans 15 amino acids. Trimming took off 2 bases at V and 6 bases at J, with 15 bases between the two ends. CDR1 is SNHLY and CDR2 is FYNNEI in the germline V gene. CDR3 sequence reads: CASSETREGRDTQYF. As DNA, the CDR3 is TGTGCCAGCAGTGAAACCAGAGAAGGGAGGGATACGCAGTATTTT.

The chain uses TRBV15 and TRBJ1-2; 8 bases match TRBD1. CDR1 and CDR2 from the germline V gene are LNHNV and YYDKDF (reference sequence). The CDR3 sequence is 15 residues long. The V segment lost 3 bases and the J segment 7 bases; nucleotides outside the gene matches: 10. CDR3 DNA: TGTGCCACCAGCAGCGCAGGGCAGGGGGCGTTTGGCTACACCTTC. Amino acids: CATSSAGQGAFGYTF.

The rearrangement uses TRBV5-1 and TRBJ2-1, with D possibly matching TRBD2 (5 bases). CDR3 size: 15 residues. The V and J ends lost 1 base and 7 bases respectively, with 15 bases between them. Per germline, CDR1 SGHRS and CDR2 YFSETQ. The CDR3 reads CASSLYGGESNEQFF. CDR3 DNA sequence: TGCGCCAGCAGCTTGTACGGTGGGGAGTCGAATGAGCAGTTCTTC.

The chain has TRBV5-1 and TRBJ2-3; 9 positions match TRBD1. CDR3 size: 15 residues. Trimming took 4 bases from V and 4 from J; bases not matched to a gene: 7. Germline V CDR1 and CDR2: SGHRS, YFSETQ. The CDR3 bases are TGCGCCAGCAGCCTTGGACAGGGGTCCTCAGATACGCAGTATTTT. Translated: CASSLGQGSSDTQYF.

The chain couples TRBV5-6 to TRBJ1-2, with 8 bases that match TRBD1. V was clipped by 4 bases and J by 0 bases; unmatched bases: 2. The CDR3 is made up of 14 amino acids. The germline CDR1 and CDR2 sequences are SGHDT and YYEEEE. The CDR3 nucleotides are TGTGCCAGCAGCAGGGACAGGTCTAACTATGGCTACACCTTC. Its protein is CASSRDRSNYGYTF.

J is TRBJ2-1 and V is TRBV30, with D possibly being TRBD2 (5 bases). The CDR3 has 13 amino acids. V was cut by 0 bases and J by 9 bases, with 12 bases left in between. The germline CDR1 and CDR2 sequences are GTSNPN and SVGIG (reference sequence). Here the CDR3 DNA reads TGTGCCTGGAGTGTTTCCAGCGGAGGTGAGCAGTTCTTC. It codes for CAWSVSSGGEQFF.

The chain couples TRBV4-1 to TRBJ1-2; the D gene is possibly TRBD1 (5 bases). CDR3 size: 15 residues. With 0 bases removed from V and 2 bases from J, the gap between germline ends came to 10 bases. Germline-derived CDR1 and CDR2 are MGHRA and YSYEKL. CDR3 DNA sequence: TGCGCCAGCAGCCAAGAGGGGCAGTTCAACTATGGCTACACCTTC. Its translation: CASSQEGQFNYGYTF.